This T cell receptor (beta chain) was found in a study of CXCR3-negative and CXCR3-positive naive CD8 T cells. Study-level points and caveats: Memory CD8+ cells showed much lower diversity, while both naive subsets displayed comparably high diversity. CXCR3-positive naive cells carried more hydrophobic TRB CDR3s than CXCR3-negative naive cells did. Memory cells diverged, while naive CXCR3-positive and CXCR3-negative cells had similar TRBV-TRBJ usage.

Via 5' RACE with UMI labels, TRB cDNA libraries were prepared. TCRdb re-called the 5' RACE reads; one entry per CDR3 protein, DNA not given. The ten most abundant clones cover 0.59% of a sample with around 120,000 distinct CDR3 sequences. A word on this clonotype: Antigen unknown.

Naive CD8+ T cells were CD45RO-CCR7+CD27+CD95-. Germline V gives CDR1 LGHNT, CDR2 FRNRAP. The CDR3 has 14 residues. The chain has TRBV12-5 and TRBJ2-7; TCRdb selects TRBD1, and the lack of DNA leaves this call unchecked. Material for sequencing was naive CXCR3+ CD8+ T cells from blood. The subset is: CD45RO-CCR7+CD27+CD95- naive CD8+ T cells expressing CXCR3 (TNR3+). This clonotype originated in a human donor in good health. Some clones in this sample may be carry-over from other donors' samples. The CDR3 reads CASGSGTGDYEQYF.